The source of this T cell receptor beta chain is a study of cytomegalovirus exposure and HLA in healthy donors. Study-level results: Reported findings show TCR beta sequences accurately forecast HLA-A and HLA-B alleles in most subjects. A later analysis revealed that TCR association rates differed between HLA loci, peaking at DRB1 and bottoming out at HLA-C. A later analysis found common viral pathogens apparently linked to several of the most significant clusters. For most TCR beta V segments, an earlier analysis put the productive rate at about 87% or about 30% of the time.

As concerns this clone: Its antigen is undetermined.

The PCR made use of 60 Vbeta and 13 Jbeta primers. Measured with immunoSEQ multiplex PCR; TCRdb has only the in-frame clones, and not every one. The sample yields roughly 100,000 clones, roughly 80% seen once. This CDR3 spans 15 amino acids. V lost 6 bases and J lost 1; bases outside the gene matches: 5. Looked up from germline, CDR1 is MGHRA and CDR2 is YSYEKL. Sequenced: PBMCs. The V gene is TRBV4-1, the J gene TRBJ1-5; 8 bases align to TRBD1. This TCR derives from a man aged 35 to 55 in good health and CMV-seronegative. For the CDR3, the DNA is TGCGCCAGCAGAGAGGACAGGGTAAGCAATCAGCCCCAGCATTTT. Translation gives CASREDRVSNQPQHF.